Sequencing of this T cell receptor (beta chain) was carried out in a study of blood T cells in healthy people across ages. This clonotype was seen a few times. Sample-barcoded 5' priming and a J-beta primer mix drove a second PCR of roughly 7 to 11 cycles. One entry per CDR3 protein results from TCRdb running MiXCR on the 5' RACE reads. The sample has approximately 800,000 distinct CDR3 sequences, about a quarter seen once. The CDR3 totals 15 residues. The germline gives CDR1 DFQATT, CDR2 SNEGSKA (reference sequence). The amount of total RNA extracted per sample was at least 5.5 micrograms. These data were likewise used in another study, on T cells of mothers and their children.

V is TRBV20-1 and J is TRBJ2-1, with 12 bases that match TRBD2. The assigned J gene may be wrong: the sequence end matches TRBJ2-7 better. Sequenced input: blood. The clonotype comes from a boy between 10 and 17 years old in good health. CDR3 residues: CSASLPGLAGYEQYF. In nucleotides, the CDR3 is TGCAGTGCCTCTCTCCCGGGACTAGCGGGCTACGAGCAGTACTTC.